This is a list of T cell receptor beta chains from one sample in a study of post-analysis software for immune sequencing data. TCRdb called the PCR reads again in MiXCR, with one record for every CDR3 protein. Of about 430,000 distinct CDR3 sequences listed, 30% to 45% are singletons. Sequencing was done on a sample of blood. The receptors here all came from a girl aged 2 to 9 with multiple sclerosis. Both conserved end residues are part of each CDR3. D genes are given only for firm matches. Rows give clone size only sometimes, using once, few, many, or a class for an expanded clone.

J: TRBJ2-5
V: TRBV10-3
D: NA
length: 16
size: NA
CDR3: CAISESGLTDQETQYF
DNA: TGTGCCATCAGTGAGTCGGGCTTAACAGACCAAGAGACCCAGTACTTC

J: TRBJ2-1
V: TRBV28
D: NA
length: 14
size: few
CDR3: CASSFSDALNEQFF
DNA: TGTGCCAGCAGTTTTTCCGACGCACTCAATGAGCAGTTCTTC

J: TRBJ1-2
V: TRBV24-1
D: NA
length: 14
size: NA
CDR3: CATSDRQAYYGYTF
DNA: TGTGCCACCAGTGACAGACAGGCCTACTATGGCTACACCTTC

J: TRBJ2-5
V: TRBV6-1
D: NA
length: 14
size: NA
CDR3: CAAEPGAPFNEQYF
DNA: TGTGCCGCGGAACCGGGGGCCCCCTTTAATGAGCAGTACTTC

J: TRBJ2-1
V: TRBV6-5
D: TRBD2
length: 16
size: NA
CDR3: CASSYSTSGGGNEQFF
DNA: TGTGCCAGCAGTTACTCGACTAGCGGGGGGGGTAATGAGCAGTTCTTC

J: TRBJ2-7
V: TRBV4-1
D: NA
length: 17
size: few
CDR3: CASSQVFRRSSSYEQYF
DNA: TGCGCCAGCAGCCAAGTCTTTCGGAGATCTAGCTCCTACGAGCAGTACTTC

J: TRBJ2-3
V: TRBV4-3
D: TRBD2
length: 15
size: NA
CDR3: CASSPGLAWADTQYF
DNA: TGCGCCAGCAGCCCGGGACTAGCTTGGGCGGATACGCAGTATTTT

J: TRBJ2-3
V: TRBV14
D: NA
length: 13
size: NA
CDR3: CASRVHGTDTQYF
DNA: TGTGCCAGCAGGGTCCACGGCACAGATACGCAGTATTTT

J: TRBJ1-5
V: TRBV6-1
D: NA
length: 14
size: NA
CDR3: CASSEGPSGEPQHF
DNA: TGTGCCAGCAGTGAAGGACCGTCGGGTGAACCCCAGCATTTT

J: TRBJ2-1
V: TRBV7-7
D: TRBD2
length: 14
size: NA
CDR3: CASSALAGSDEQFF
DNA: TGTGCCAGCAGTGCCCTAGCGGGTAGCGATGAGCAGTTCTTC

J: TRBJ1-1
V: TRBV5-6
D: NA
length: 14
size: NA
CDR3: CASTQGPMNTEAFF
DNA: TGTGCCAGCACCCAGGGGCCCATGAACACTGAAGCTTTCTTT

J: TRBJ2-7
V: TRBV6-1
D: NA
length: 15
size: many
CDR3: CASSDGRRSSYEQYF
DNA: TGTGCCAGCAGCGATGGACGGAGGAGCTCCTACGAGCAGTACTTC

J: TRBJ2-7
V: TRBV28
D: TRBD2
length: 17
size: NA
CDR3: CASSRGLAGVKSYEQYF
DNA: TGTGCCAGCAGTCGGGGACTAGCGGGAGTAAAGTCCTACGAGCAGTACTTC

J: TRBJ2-5
V: TRBV20-1
D: NA
length: 13
size: few
CDR3: CSATRTEPRTQYF
DNA: TGCAGTGCTACTCGGACGGAGCCGAGGACCCAGTACTTC

J: TRBJ1-2
V: TRBV29-1
D: NA
length: 13
size: NA
CDR3: CSVVGGAGYGYTF
DNA: TGCAGCGTTGTAGGGGGGGCTGGTTATGGCTACACCTTC

J: TRBJ2-7
V: TRBV27
D: NA
length: 14
size: NA
CDR3: CASSLPGIGVEQYF
DNA: TGTGCCAGCAGCCTCCCGGGGATCGGGGTCGAGCAGTACTTC

J: TRBJ1-2
V: TRBV5-1
D: TRBD1
length: 16
size: few
CDR3: CASSLPQGGRNYGYTF
DNA: TGCGCCAGCAGCTTACCACAGGGGGGCCGAAACTATGGCTACACCTTC

J: TRBJ1-2
V: TRBV20-1
D: NA
length: 13
size: NA
CDR3: CSARGGVNYGYTF
DNA: TGCAGTGCTAGAGGGGGCGTGAACTATGGCTACACCTTC

J: TRBJ2-3
V: TRBV12-3/TRBV12-4
D: NA
length: 14
size: few
CDR3: CASSGGLASDTQYF
DNA: TGTGCCAGCAGTGGGGGACTCGCTTCAGATACGCAGTATTTT

J: TRBJ2-7
V: TRBV10-3
D: TRBD1
length: 13
size: NA
CDR3: CAISEDREYEQYF
DNA: TGTGCCATCAGTGAAGACAGGGAATACGAGCAGTACTTC

J: TRBJ2-2
V: TRBV3-1
D: NA
length: 12
size: NA
CDR3: CASSQVTGELFF
DNA: TGTGCCAGCAGCCAAGTTACCGGGGAGCTGTTTTTT

J: TRBJ2-3
V: TRBV27
D: NA
length: 13
size: NA
CDR3: CASSFSSRDTQYF
DNA: TGTGCCAGCAGTTTTAGTTCCCGGGATACGCAGTATTTT

J: TRBJ2-7
V: TRBV12-3/TRBV12-4
D: NA
length: 15
size: NA
CDR3: CASSLDENVAYEQYF
DNA: TGTGCCAGCAGTTTAGACGAAAATGTCGCCTACGAGCAGTACTTC

J: TRBJ1-5
V: TRBV7-6
D: TRBD1
length: 13
size: NA
CDR3: CASSLDRAQPQHF
DNA: TGTGCCAGCAGCCTAGACAGGGCGCAGCCCCAGCATTTT

J: TRBJ2-7
V: TRBV20-1
D: TRBD2
length: 16
size: NA
CDR3: CSAPWFGGRGIYEQYF
DNA: TGCAGTGCCCCTTGGTTCGGCGGGAGGGGGATCTACGAGCAGTACTTC

J: TRBJ2-7
V: TRBV4-1
D: NA
length: 14
size: NA
CDR3: CASSQYPVTYEQYF
DNA: TGCGCCAGCAGCCAGTATCCCGTTACGTACGAGCAGTACTTC

J: TRBJ2-1
V: TRBV28
D: NA
length: 15
size: NA
CDR3: CASSLLPTYAGEQFF
DNA: TGTGCCAGCAGTTTATTGCCTACTTACGCGGGTGAGCAGTTCTTC

J: TRBJ2-7
V: TRBV12-3/TRBV12-4
D: NA
length: 13
size: once
CDR3: CASSGSAYNEQYF
DNA: TGTGCCAGCAGCGGGTCAGCCTACAATGAGCAGTACTTC

J: TRBJ2-2
V: TRBV28
D: NA
length: 13
size: NA
CDR3: CAIGRANTGELFF
DNA: TGTGCCATCGGGCGGGCGAACACCGGGGAGCTGTTTTTT

J: TRBJ2-7
V: TRBV12-3/TRBV12-4
D: TRBD2
length: 16
size: NA
CDR3: CASSLAIPRDYNEQYF
DNA: TGTGCCAGCAGTTTAGCAATTCCCAGGGACTACAATGAGCAGTACTTC

J: TRBJ2-7
V: TRBV6-5
D: TRBD2
length: 15
size: few
CDR3: CASREGLAGIYEQYF
DNA: TGTGCCAGCAGGGAGGGACTAGCGGGAATTTACGAGCAGTACTTC

J: TRBJ2-7
V: TRBV7-9
D: NA
length: 16
size: few
CDR3: CASSLVGQGSSYEQYF
DNA: TGTGCCAGCAGCTTAGTCGGGCAGGGGAGCTCCTACGAGCAGTACTTC

J: TRBJ2-1
V: TRBV29-1
D: NA
length: 15
size: NA
CDR3: CSVEKRTQKGNEQFF
DNA: TGCAGCGTTGAAAAACGGACCCAAAAGGGCAATGAGCAGTTCTTC

J: TRBJ2-7
V: TRBV20-1
D: NA
length: 14
size: few
CDR3: CSARLSPYGYEQYF
DNA: TGCAGTGCTAGGCTGTCTCCCTATGGTTACGAGCAGTACTTC

J: TRBJ2-1
V: TRBV6-5
D: TRBD2
length: 17
size: NA
CDR3: CASSYWTGGLASNEQFF
DNA: TGTGCCAGCAGTTACTGGACCGGGGGACTAGCTTCCAATGAGCAGTTCTTC

J: TRBJ2-1
V: TRBV21-1
D: NA
length: 16
size: NA
CDR3: CASSNNEGVGYNEQFF
DNA: TGTGCCAGCAGCAATAATGAGGGAGTGGGATACAATGAGCAGTTCTTC

J: TRBJ2-7
V: TRBV10-3
D: TRBD2
length: 15
size: NA
CDR3: CAISAGGGTSYEQYF
DNA: TGTGCCATCAGCGCCGGCGGGGGGACCTCCTACGAGCAGTACTTC

J: TRBJ2-1
V: TRBV7-3
D: TRBD2
length: 15
size: few
CDR3: CASSLRWTSTDEQFF
DNA: TGTGCCAGCAGCTTAAGGTGGACTAGTACCGATGAGCAGTTCTTC

J: TRBJ1-6
V: TRBV6-6
D: TRBD1
length: 16
size: NA
CDR3: CASSYSSTGGNSPLHF
DNA: TGTGCCAGCAGTTACTCGAGCACAGGGGGTAATTCACCCCTCCACTTT

J: TRBJ1-1
V: TRBV4-2
D: TRBD1
length: 15
size: few
CDR3: CASSQEGTVGTEAFF
DNA: TGTGCCAGCAGCCAGGAAGGGACAGTAGGGACTGAAGCTTTCTTT

J: TRBJ2-3
V: TRBV4-1
D: NA
length: 16
size: NA
CDR3: CASSPRTLYSTDTQYF
DNA: TGCGCCAGCAGCCCGAGGACTCTTTATAGCACAGATACGCAGTATTTT

J: TRBJ1-1
V: TRBV12-3/TRBV12-4
D: TRBD1
length: 15
size: NA
CDR3: CASKSAGGPNTEAFF
DNA: TGTGCCAGCAAATCCGCAGGGGGACCTAACACTGAAGCTTTCTTT

J: TRBJ2-7
V: TRBV7-2
D: TRBD2
length: 14
size: few
CDR3: CASSFGLAAYEQYF
DNA: TGTGCCAGCAGCTTTGGACTAGCGGCCTACGAGCAGTACTTC

J: TRBJ2-2
V: TRBV5-1
D: TRBD1
length: 16
size: NA
CDR3: CASSTRTGHGTGELFF
DNA: TGCGCCAGCAGCACTCGGACAGGTCACGGCACCGGGGAGCTGTTTTTT

J: TRBJ2-1
V: TRBV5-6
D: NA
length: 16
size: NA
CDR3: CASSLDAGRRYNEQFF
DNA: TGTGCCAGCAGCTTGGATGCGGGGCGGAGGTACAATGAGCAGTTCTTC

J: TRBJ1-5
V: TRBV6-6
D: NA
length: 14
size: NA
CDR3: CASSWFRNNQPQHF
DNA: TGTGCCAGCAGTTGGTTCAGAAACAATCAGCCCCAGCATTTT

J: TRBJ1-1
V: TRBV7-9
D: NA
length: 14
size: NA
CDR3: CASSLEWGDTEAFF
DNA: TGTGCCAGCAGCTTAGAATGGGGGGACACTGAAGCTTTCTTT

J: TRBJ2-7
V: TRBV5-6
D: NA
length: 16
size: NA
CDR3: CASSPRLLYRSYEQYF
DNA: TGTGCCAGCAGCCCCAGACTTCTTTATCGCTCCTACGAGCAGTACTTC

J: TRBJ2-1
V: TRBV6-5
D: NA
length: 15
size: NA
CDR3: CASKSFKRIYNKQFF
DNA: TGTGCCAGCAAATCCTTCAAGCGTATCTACAATAAGCAGTTCTTC

J: TRBJ2-7
V: TRBV4-1
D: NA
length: 21
size: NA
CDR3: CASSPTDPRKAIGTETSEQYF
DNA: TGCGCCAGCAGCCCAACAGATCCTCGGAAGGCTATCGGTACCGAGACGAGCGAGCAGTACTTC

J: TRBJ2-7
V: TRBV5-1
D: NA
length: 13
size: NA
CDR3: CASSSTSAYEQYF
DNA: TGCGCCAGCAGCTCCACCTCGGCCTACGAGCAGTACTTC

J: TRBJ1-1
V: TRBV12-3/TRBV12-4
D: TRBD1
length: 14
size: few
CDR3: CASNPQGAGTEAFF
DNA: TGTGCCAGCAACCCACAGGGGGCAGGAACTGAAGCTTTCTTT

J: TRBJ2-7
V: TRBV11-2
D: TRBD2
length: 15
size: once
CDR3: CASSEAPSGWSPQYF
DNA: TGTGCCAGCAGCGAAGCCCCTAGCGGGTGGTCTCCCCAGTACTTC

J: TRBJ2-7
V: TRBV18
D: TRBD2
length: 16
size: few
CDR3: CASSPMGLAGIYEQYF
DNA: TGTGCCAGCTCACCCATGGGACTAGCGGGGATCTACGAGCAGTACTTC

J: TRBJ1-5
V: TRBV20-1
D: TRBD1
length: 15
size: once
CDR3: CSARDRAYSNQPQHF
DNA: TGCAGTGCTAGGGACAGGGCCTATAGCAATCAGCCCCAGCATTTT